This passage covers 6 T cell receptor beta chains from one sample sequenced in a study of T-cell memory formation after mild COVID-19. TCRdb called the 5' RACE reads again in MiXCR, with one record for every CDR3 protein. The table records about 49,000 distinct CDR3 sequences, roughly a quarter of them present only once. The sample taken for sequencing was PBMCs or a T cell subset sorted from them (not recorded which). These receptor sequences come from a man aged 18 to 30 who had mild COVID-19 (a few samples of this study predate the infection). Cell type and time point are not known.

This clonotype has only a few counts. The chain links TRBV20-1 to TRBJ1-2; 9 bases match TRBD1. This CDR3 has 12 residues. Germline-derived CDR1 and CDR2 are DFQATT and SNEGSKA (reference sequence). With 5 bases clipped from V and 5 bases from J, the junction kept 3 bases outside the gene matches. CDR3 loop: CSAPGQGYGYTF. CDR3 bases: TGCAGTGCTCCGGGACAGGGTTATGGCTACACCTTC.

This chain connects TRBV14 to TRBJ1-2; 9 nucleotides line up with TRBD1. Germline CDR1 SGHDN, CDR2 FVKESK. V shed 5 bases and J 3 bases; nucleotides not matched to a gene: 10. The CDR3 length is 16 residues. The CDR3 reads CASSERQGVLDYGYTF. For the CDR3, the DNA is TGTGCCAGCAGCGAAAGACAGGGGGTTCTGGACTATGGCTACACCTTC.

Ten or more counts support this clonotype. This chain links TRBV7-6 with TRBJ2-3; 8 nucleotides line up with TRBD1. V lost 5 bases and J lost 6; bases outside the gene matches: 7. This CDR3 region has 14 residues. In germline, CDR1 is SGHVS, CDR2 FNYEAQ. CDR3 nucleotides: TGTGCCAGCAGCCTTGGGACAGGCCCGGATACGCAGTATTTT. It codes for CASSLGTGPDTQYF.

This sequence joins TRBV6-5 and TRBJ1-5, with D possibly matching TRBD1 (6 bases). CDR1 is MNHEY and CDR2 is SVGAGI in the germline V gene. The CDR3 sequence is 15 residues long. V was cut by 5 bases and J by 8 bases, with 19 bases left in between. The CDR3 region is CASSEGTLGWEPQHF. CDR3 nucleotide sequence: TGTGCCAGCAGTGAGGGGACACTCGGATGGGAGCCCCAGCATTTT.

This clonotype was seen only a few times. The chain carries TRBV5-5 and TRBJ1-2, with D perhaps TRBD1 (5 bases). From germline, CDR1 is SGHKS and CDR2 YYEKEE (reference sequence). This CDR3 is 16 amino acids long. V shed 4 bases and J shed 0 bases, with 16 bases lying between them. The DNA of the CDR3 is TGTGCCAGCAGCATACAGGACCGGAAGGCTAACTATGGCTACACCTTC. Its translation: CASSIQDRKANYGYTF.

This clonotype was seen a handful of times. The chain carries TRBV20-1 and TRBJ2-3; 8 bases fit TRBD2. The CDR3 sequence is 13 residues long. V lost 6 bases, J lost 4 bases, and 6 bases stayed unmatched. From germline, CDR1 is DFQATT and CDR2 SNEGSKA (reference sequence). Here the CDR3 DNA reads TGCAGTGCACCCGGGACTAGGGCAGATACGCAGTATTTT. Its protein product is CSAPGTRADTQYF.